There are a few counts of the clone carrying this T cell receptor (beta chain). Antigen: not known. Germline is not matched at one junction end, which may reflect a read error. Total RNA (approximately 0.5 ug) served as template for TCR beta cDNA synthesis primed by a constant-region primer. ARM-PCR was slightly modified, and three nested multiplex PCR rounds with it gave rise to the TCR beta libraries. TRBV1-TRBV30 forward and Cbeta reverse primers drove the first two approximately 10-cycle rounds. Via MiXCR, TCRdb re-called the multiplex PCR reads, giving one row per CDR3 protein. Here the sample spans about 330,000 distinct CDR3 sequences, around 60% being singletons. The CDR3 spans 14 residues. Germline CDR1 is SGHRS and CDR2 is YFSETQ. Germline DNA was also extracted, and blood RNA was taken from unsorted whole blood. This record comes from a study of tumor-infiltrating lymphocytes in primary liver carcinoma.

Study outcomes and limitations: Blood trailed tumors significantly in top-250-clone fraction (p = 0.039).

Sequences were obtained from peripheral blood. The TCR originated in a man aged 35-49 years with primary liver carcinoma and hepatitis B virus infection. The chain recombines TRBV5-1 with TRBJ2-5; D remains unclear. The CDR3 spells CASSAFLAEEIQYF. As DNA, the CDR3 is TGCGCCAGCAGCGCGTTCTTGGCCGAAGAGATCCAGTACTTC.